This T cell receptor (beta chain) was documented in a study of graft-versus-host responses after intestinal transplantation. This CDR3 contains 11 residues. CDR1 MNHEY and CDR2 SVGAGI come from the germline V gene. Sequenced by immunoSEQ multiplex PCR; TCRdb stores in-frame clones only, minus some. There are 40,000 or so clones in the sample; 90% to 95% occur only once, and approximately 4% lies in the top ten. This chain connects TRBV6-5 to TRBJ2-1, with D possibly being TRBD1 (5 bases). The sequence was obtained from a human patient who received an intestinal transplant, so some T cells may come from the graft donor. The sample here was PBMCs, taken almost 750 days after intestinal transplantation. The CDR3 is CATMAGNEQFF. The CDR3 nucleotides are TGTGCAACAATGGCAGGGAATGAGCAGTTCTTC.